Included here is one T cell receptor (beta chain) sequence, with context. With V trimmed by 5 bases and J by 10 bases, 11 bases remained unmatched. Per germline, CDR1 SGHRS and CDR2 YFSETQ. The CDR3 totals 15 residues. These data come from a study of blood T cell repertoires in COVID-19. Participants, roughly 18 to 89 years old, spanned more than 20 US areas. Clones were sequenced by immunoSEQ multiplex PCR, and TCRdb holds only the in-frame ones, with some missing. The table has roughly 220,000 clones, approximately 86% seen once. Sequencing was done on a sample of PBMCs or T cells enriched from blood (not recorded which). This clonotype was sampled from a woman aged 40 to 55 with acute COVID-19. This chain joins TRBV5-1 and TRBJ2-1, with 11 bases that match TRBD2. This CDR3 is CASRGGSGRASEQFF. The CDR3 region has the DNA TGCGCCAGCAGGGGGGGTAGCGGGAGGGCCAGCGAGCAGTTCTTC. The full variable domain, its missing parts supplied by reference TRBV5-1 and TRBJ2-1, is KAGVTQTPRYLIKTRGQQVTLSCSPISGHRSVSWYQQTPGQGLQFLFEYFSETQRNKGNFPGRFSGRQFSNSRSEMNVSTLELGDSALYLCASRGGSGRASEQFFGPGTRLTVL.